The 30 T cell receptor beta chains below all came from one sample that was sequenced in a study of blood T cell repertoires in COVID-19. The protocol was immunoSEQ multiplex PCR, while the TCRdb copy is restricted to in-frame clones and leaves out a portion. The sample consists of approximately 220,000 clones, around 90% of them appearing once. Material: PBMCs or T cells enriched from blood (not recorded which). Receptor source: a man between 25 and 39 years old who had been exposed to COVID-19.

The chain couples TRBV7-2 to TRBJ2-5; the D is unclear. V shed 3 bases and J shed 5 bases, with 13 bases lying between them. The CDR3 totals 14 residues. The germline V gene encodes CDR1 SGHTA and CDR2 FQGNSA. CDR3 coding DNA: TGTGCCAGCAGCTTTTTGTTGGTCAGGGAGACCCAGTACTTC. Translated: CASSFLLVRETQYF.

V is TRBV7-6 and J is TRBJ2-5; maybe TRBD2 (5 bases). V gave up 4 bases and J gave up 7 bases, with 13 bases separating them. The CDR3 runs 13 residues. CDR1 is SGHVS, CDR2 FNYEAQ, per germline. The chain's CDR3 is CASSSDYPGTQYF. The CDR3 nucleotides are TGTGCCAGCAGCTCTGACTACCCAGGGACCCAGTACTTC.

V is TRBV5-8 and J is TRBJ2-2; D might be TRBD1 (5 bases). From germline, CDR1 is SGHTS and CDR2 YDEGEE. This CDR3 has 16 amino acids. The V and J ends lost 0 bases and 1 base respectively, with 10 bases between them. CDR3 protein: CASSLGVRGNTGELFF. The CDR3 DNA is TGTGCCAGCAGCTTGGGTGTAAGGGGGAACACCGGGGAGCTGTTTTTT.

The gene calls are TRBV5-4 and TRBJ2-2; D perhaps matches TRBD1 (7 bases). Between the trimmed V and J ends, which lost 0 bases and 7 bases, there was a span of 16 bases. This CDR3 region has 16 residues. Germline CDR1 is SGHNT and CDR2 is YYREEE (reference sequence). The CDR3 protein is CASSLAGGPKHGELFF. The DNA for the CDR3 is TGTGCCAGCAGCTTGGCAGGGGGGCCTAAACACGGGGAGCTGTTTTTT.

The chain couples TRBV4-1 to TRBJ1-3; D not resolved. Trimming pared 3 bases from V and 0 bases from J, leaving 15 bases between. The CDR3 contains 17 residues. CDR1 is MGHRA and CDR2 is YSYEKL in the germline V gene. CDR3 sequence: CASSHDTHTSSGNTIYF. Written as DNA, the CDR3 is TGCGCCAGCAGCCACGACACACACACGAGCTCTGGAAACACCATATATTTT.

The gene calls are TRBV9 and TRBJ1-1; D perhaps matches TRBD1 (5 bases). CDR1 and CDR2 from the germline V gene are SGDLS and YYNGEE. The length of the CDR3 is 16 residues. V lost 3 bases and J lost 0, with 15 bases in between. CDR3: CASSDRLGTMNTEAFF. In nucleotides, the CDR3 is TGTGCCAGCAGCGACCGGCTAGGGACTATGAACACTGAAGCTTTCTTT.

In DNA, the CDR3 is TGTGCCAGCAGCCTACGCGGGGGGGCAAGGGGTACAGATACGCAGTATTTT. Its protein is CASSLRGGARGTDTQYF. The J gene is TRBJ2-3, the V gene TRBV11-2; TRBD2 agrees at 9 bases. V lost 5 bases and J lost 3; bases outside the gene matches: 12. This CDR3 is 17 amino acids long. The germline V gene has CDR1 SGHAT and CDR2 FQNNGV. Looking up the rest from reference TRBV11-2 and TRBJ2-3 gives the full variable domain: EAGVAQSPRYKIIEKRQSVAFWCNPISGHATLYWYQQILGQGPKLLIQFQNNGVVDDSQLPKDRFSAERLKGVDSTLKIQPAKLEDSAVYLCASSLRGGARGTDTQYFGPGTRLTVL.

This sequence joins TRBV5-4 and TRBJ2-5; tentatively, D is TRBD1 (5 bases). The germline V gene has CDR1 SGHNT and CDR2 YYREEE (reference sequence). There are 14 residues in the CDR3. V was shortened by 1 base and J by 4 bases, with 11 bases between the two germline ends. DNA of the CDR3: TGTGCCAGCAGCTTGTACCAGGGTAGAGAGACCCAGTACTTC. Translating gives CASSLYQGRETQYF.

On this clone itself: This sequence may be a read error, since a much larger clone differs from it by one base. This sequence joins TRBV20-1 and TRBJ2-1; tentative D call: TRBD2 (5 bases). This CDR3 is 17 amino acids long. Deletions cut 3 bases from V and 2 bases from J, with 20 bases between. The V gene's germline CDR1 is DFQATT and CDR2 SNEGSKA (reference sequence). For the CDR3, the DNA is TGCAGTGCTAGTGATCGAGGACTCTCGAGCCCCTACAATGAGCAGTTCTTC. It encodes CSASDRGLSSPYNEQFF.

Written as DNA, the CDR3 is TGTGCCTGCCAGACAGGGGTCACCTACAATGAGCAGTTCTTC. Translated: CACQTGVTYNEQFF. The rearrangement uses TRBV2 and TRBJ2-1, with TRBD1 identical over 8 bases. Germline trimming cut 11 bases from V and 2 bases from J; bases unmatched to any gene: 8. CDR3 length: 14 amino acids. CDR1 SNHLY and CDR2 FYNNEI come from the germline V gene.

The rearrangement links TRBV19 to TRBJ2-2; D possibly corresponds to TRBD2 (5 bases). This CDR3 comprises 16 residues. Trimming cost V 6 bases and J 3 bases, with 17 bases left between them. CDR1 is LNHDA, CDR2 SQIVND, per germline (reference sequence). The CDR3 DNA follows: TGTGCCAGTAGCGGAGGACCGCATCGGGACACCGGGGAGCTGTTTTTT. It is translated as CASSGGPHRDTGELFF.

This clone was detected once. The chain uses TRBV2 and TRBJ2-1; TRBD2 is a possible D gene (5 bases). V was trimmed by 1 base and J by 3 bases, leaving 13 bases between them. This CDR3 is 16 amino acids long. Per germline, CDR1 SNHLY and CDR2 FYNNEI. The CDR3 reads CASSEVRAALYNEQFF. Here the CDR3 DNA reads TGTGCCAGCAGTGAAGTGAGAGCGGCGCTCTACAATGAGCAGTTCTTC.

The V gene is TRBV27, the J gene TRBJ2-5; 9 bases match TRBD2. Losses at the gene ends were 6 bases for V and 5 bases for J; bases not matched to a gene: 7. This CDR3 region has 14 residues. CDR1 and CDR2 from the germline V gene are MNHEY and SMNVEV (reference sequence). In nucleotides, the CDR3 is TGTGCCAGCAGGGCGAGCGGGAGGAGCGAGACCCAGTACTTC. Translating it yields CASRASGRSETQYF.

The chain couples TRBV5-4 to TRBJ2-3, with a tentative D call TRBD2 (5 bases). Germline V gene sequence: CDR1 SGHNT, CDR2 YYREEE (reference sequence). The CDR3 has 13 amino acids. Trimming took 4 bases from V and 3 from J, leaving 9 bases between them. The CDR3 DNA reads as TGTGCCAGCAGCCCGGACTGGACAGATACGCAGTATTTT. It yields the protein CASSPDWTDTQYF.

The rearrangement links TRBV3-1 (or the pseudogene TRBV3-2) to TRBJ1-1, with D unresolved. Germline V gene lookup returns CDR1 LGHDT and CDR2 YNNKEL (reference sequence). V lost 0 bases and J 0 bases, leaving 11 bases between the germline ends. The length of the CDR3 is 16 residues. The chain's CDR3 is CASSQDISTVNTEAFF. As DNA, the CDR3 is TGTGCCAGCAGCCAAGACATTTCAACGGTGAACACTGAAGCTTTCTTT.

The rearrangement uses TRBV9 and TRBJ1-2; tentative D call: TRBD1 (6 bases). CDR1 and CDR2 from the germline V gene are SGDLS and YYNGEE. V shed 0 bases and J shed 8 bases, with 14 bases lying between them. The CDR3 extends over 14 amino acids. The CDR3 DNA follows: TGTGCCAGCAGCGTAGCCGGGACAATCGGAGGCTACACCTTC. This codes for CASSVAGTIGGYTF.

The V gene is TRBV4-3, the J gene TRBJ1-4, with D tentatively TRBD1 (5 bases). CDR1 and CDR2 (germline): LGHNA, YSLEER. V lost 1 base to trimming and J lost 10 bases, with 19 bases between them. The CDR3 length is 16 residues. CDR3: CASSQGSGTEGGKLFF. DNA for the CDR3: TGCGCCAGCAGCCAAGGATCCGGGACGGAGGGTGGAAAACTGTTTTTT.

The chain uses TRBV19 and TRBJ1-4, with a possible D match to TRBD1 (6 bases). CDR3 length: 13 residues. The ends were cut back, 5 bases at V and 4 bases at J, with 8 bases in the middle. Germline CDR1 and CDR2: LNHDA and SQIVND (reference sequence). This CDR3 reads CASSGTINEKLFF. CDR3 bases: TGTGCCAGTAGTGGGACAATTAATGAAAAACTGTTTTTT.

J is TRBJ1-1 and V is TRBV13; D is unclear. Germline V CDR1 and CDR2: PRHDT, FYEKMQ (reference sequence). The CDR3 spans 15 residues. The ends were cut back, 6 bases at V and 3 bases at J, with 17 bases in the middle. CDR3 coding DNA: TGTGCCAGCAGACCTCCGGAACAGAGGGACACTGAAGCTTTCTTT. Translation: CASRPPEQRDTEAFF. Based on the CDR3 plus reference TRBV13 and TRBJ1-1, the full variable domain is AAGVIQSPRHLIKEKRETATLKCYPIPRHDTVYWYQQGPGQDPQFLISFYEKMQSDKGSIPDRFSAQQFSDYHSELNMSSLELGDSALYFCASRPPEQRDTEAFFGQGTRLTVV.

This clone appeared a few times. V and J are TRBV6-5 and TRBJ1-2, with D possibly matching TRBD1 (6 bases). Germline CDR1 and CDR2: MNHEY and SVGAGI. CDR3 size: 15 residues. V gave up 8 bases and J gave up 0 bases, with 16 bases separating them. The CDR3 DNA reads as TGTGCCAGCGCCCAACAGTGGACAGCTAACTATGGCTACACCTTC. This codes for CASAQQWTANYGYTF.

The CDR3 DNA sequence: TGCGCCAGCAGCCCCCGACAGCAAACCTACAATGAGCAGTTCTTC. Its protein product is CASSPRQQTYNEQFF. The genes are TRBV5-1 and TRBJ2-1, with TRBD1 as a possible D gene (5 bases). The CDR3 sequence is 15 residues long. V lost 4 bases and J lost 2, with 13 bases in between. Germline V lookup: CDR1 SGHRS, CDR2 YFSETQ.

The J gene is TRBJ2-7, the V gene TRBV7-9, with a weak D call TRBD2 (6 bases). This CDR3 comprises 16 residues. The germline V gene encodes CDR1 SEHNR and CDR2 FQNEAQ (reference sequence). Trimming shortened V by 4 bases and J by 3 bases, and 19 bases separated the two germline ends. The CDR3 spells CASSSPYNGGVYEQYF. CDR3 sequence (DNA): TGTGCCAGCAGCTCCCCCTACAACGGGGGAGTCTACGAGCAGTACTTC.

V gene TRBV2 combines with J gene TRBJ2-3; 9 nucleotides agree with TRBD2. Germline trimming cut 4 bases from V and 6 bases from J; bases unmatched to any gene: 5. Germline V lookup: CDR1 SNHLY, CDR2 FYNNEI. This CDR3 has 14 amino acids. CDR3 nucleotide sequence: TGTGCCAGCAGTGCCAGCGGGGGGTTTGATACGCAGTATTTT. It is translated as CASSASGGFDTQYF.

This clone was found once. V gene TRBV7-6 combines with J gene TRBJ2-1, with TRBD2 as a possible D gene (6 bases). Germline V lookup: CDR1 SGHVS, CDR2 FNYEAQ. The CDR3 is made up of 15 amino acids. V lost 5 bases, J lost 7 bases, and 18 bases lay in between. CDR3 coding DNA: TGTGCCAGCAGCCCGGGGGACCTCCCTAGGAATGAGCAGTTCTTC. This encodes CASSPGDLPRNEQFF.

This chain links TRBV24-1 with TRBJ2-2, with D maybe TRBD1 (5 bases). V lost 9 bases to trimming and J lost 2 bases, with 9 bases between them. The germline V gene has CDR1 KGHDR and CDR2 SFDVKD. CDR3 length equals 13 residues. DNA for the CDR3: TGTGCCACCCAAGGGGCCAACACCGGGGAGCTGTTTTTT. Its protein is CATQGANTGELFF.

V and J are TRBV5-6 and TRBJ1-6; TRBD1 matches 7 bases. Per the germline V gene, CDR1 is SGHDT and CDR2 is YYEEEE. This CDR3 contains 17 residues. The V segment lost 2 bases and the J segment 0 bases; nucleotides outside the gene matches: 5. The CDR3 reads CASSLNRGSSYNSPLHF. For the CDR3, the DNA is TGTGCCAGCAGCTTAAACAGGGGCAGCTCCTATAATTCACCCCTCCACTTT. Filled out from reference TRBV5-6 and TRBJ1-6, the complete variable domain reads DAGVTQSPTHLIKTRGQQVTLRCSPKSGHDTVSWYQQALGQGPQFIFQYYEEEERQRGNFPDRFSGHQFPNYSSELNVNALLLGDSALYLCASSLNRGSSYNSPLHFGNGTRLTVT.

This sequence joins TRBV4-1 and TRBJ1-3; 9 bases fit TRBD1. The CDR3 runs 14 residues. J was trimmed by 9 bases and V by 2 bases; bases with no gene match: 5. In germline, CDR1 is MGHRA, CDR2 YSYEKL. The CDR3 nucleotides are TGCGCCAGCAGCCAAACGGGACAGGGAGGCACCATATATTTT. Its translation: CASSQTGQGGTIYF.

V is TRBV6-5 and J is TRBJ1-5; the match to TRBD1 covers 7 bases. This CDR3 comprises 15 residues. Germline lookup yields CDR1 MNHEY and CDR2 SVGAGI. The trim removed 6 bases at V and 2 bases at J, leaving 7 bases unmatched. CDR3 amino acids: CASRWTGSGNQPQHF. The CDR3 DNA reads TGTGCCAGCAGATGGACAGGTTCAGGCAATCAGCCCCAGCATTTT.

The chain recombines TRBV7-6 with TRBJ2-7, with 7 bases matching TRBD1. This CDR3 is 14 amino acids long. After removal of 8 bases from V and 5 bases from J, the junction contained 12 bases not matched to a gene. CDR1 is SGHVS and CDR2 is FNYEAQ in the germline V gene. The CDR3 DNA follows: TGTGCCAGCGTTGCCGGGGTAGGGGGCCACGAGCAGTACTTC. As protein: CASVAGVGGHEQYF.

The chain employs TRBV4-3 and TRBJ2-3, with 9 bases aligning to TRBD2. The CDR3 has 13 residues. The V segment lost 6 bases and the J segment 6 bases; nucleotides outside the gene matches: 4. CDR1 and CDR2 (germline): LGHNA, YSLEER. The CDR3, as DNA: TGCGCCAGCAGGGGACTAGCAGGTGATACGCAGTATTTT. This translates into CASRGLAGDTQYF.